This is a list of T cell receptor beta chains from one sample in a study of T cell clusters in autoimmune cytopenias. Following a re-call of the multiplex PCR reads, TCRdb has one entry per CDR3 protein and lacks DNA. Its clone listing holds 7,000 to 10,000 distinct CDR3 sequences. Sequencing used peripheral blood. These receptors were collected from a human donor with an autoimmune cytopenia or autoimmune hepatitis (not recorded which). Each CDR3 is given with its conserved first and last residue. Some rows have no size entry. The others give once, few or many, or a class for an expanded clone.

CDR3aa,j_gene,abundance,v_gene
CASSRGTATTNEKLFF,TRBJ1-4,-,TRBV6-1
CASRRQGDTGELFF,TRBJ2-2,medium-sized,TRBV19
CSATGGVGYGYTF,TRBJ1-2,-,TRBV20-1
CAWKGLGYEQYF,TRBJ2-7,medium-sized,TRBV30
CASSEVGSGSLNYGYTF,TRBJ1-2,-,TRBV6-1
CASSPRTSGGADTQYF,TRBJ2-3,-,TRBV12-3/TRBV12-4
CASRYTTLASKVDEQFF,TRBJ2-1,medium-sized,TRBV12-3/TRBV12-4
CASSSHLAAAVHYEQFF,TRBJ2-1,medium-sized,TRBV27
CASSPVAANNEQFF,TRBJ2-1,medium-sized,TRBV5-5
CSARTSGRTDTQYF,TRBJ2-3,-,TRBV20-1
CASSRGPNQPQHF,TRBJ1-5,-,TRBV12-3/TRBV12-4
CASTQFGGTGATGANVLTF,TRBJ2-6,medium-sized,TRBV19
CASSLHGGGNSPLHF,TRBJ1-6,medium-sized,TRBV5-4
CASSRRTDYGYTF,TRBJ1-2,-,TRBV12-3/TRBV12-4
CASSRLAGAEQYF,TRBJ2-7,-,TRBV7-9
CSVQSTSGGPFRTGQYF,TRBJ2-4,medium-sized,TRBV29-1
CASSLYPYTDEKLFF,TRBJ1-4,-,TRBV27
CAWSVPGGGAGETQYF,TRBJ2-5,-,TRBV30
CASSVAGWDEKLFF,TRBJ1-4,-,TRBV6-5
CASRDSGRQSDTQYF,TRBJ2-3,-,TRBV6-5
CASRPGWGPYNEQFF,TRBJ2-1,medium-sized,TRBV6-5
CASSLFGNEQFF,TRBJ2-1,medium-sized,TRBV12-3/TRBV12-4
CASSPPGDAYEQYF,TRBJ2-7,medium-sized,TRBV18
CASSPGNYGYTF,TRBJ1-2,medium-sized,TRBV19
CASNDRQETQYF,TRBJ2-5,medium-sized,TRBV6-1
CASSQDTQGAADTQYF,TRBJ2-3,-,TRBV14
CASSYQGRVRGETQYF,TRBJ2-5,-,TRBV6-5
CASSQLAGGDNEQFF,TRBJ2-1,-,TRBV7-2
CSGKIRGNQPQHF,TRBJ1-5,-,TRBV20-1
CASSFRSGGAYNEQFF,TRBJ2-1,medium-sized,TRBV11-1
CASSLVDERRTQYF,TRBJ2-3,-,TRBV5-1
CASSTDSNQPQHF,TRBJ1-5,medium-sized,TRBV5-5
CASSLDRANEQYF,TRBJ2-7,medium-sized,TRBV6-1
CASSPAGGRDEQYF,TRBJ2-7,-,TRBV13
CASSWGVGSGTDNEQFF,TRBJ2-1,-,TRBV5-1
CASSASGANVLTF,TRBJ2-6,-,TRBV25-1